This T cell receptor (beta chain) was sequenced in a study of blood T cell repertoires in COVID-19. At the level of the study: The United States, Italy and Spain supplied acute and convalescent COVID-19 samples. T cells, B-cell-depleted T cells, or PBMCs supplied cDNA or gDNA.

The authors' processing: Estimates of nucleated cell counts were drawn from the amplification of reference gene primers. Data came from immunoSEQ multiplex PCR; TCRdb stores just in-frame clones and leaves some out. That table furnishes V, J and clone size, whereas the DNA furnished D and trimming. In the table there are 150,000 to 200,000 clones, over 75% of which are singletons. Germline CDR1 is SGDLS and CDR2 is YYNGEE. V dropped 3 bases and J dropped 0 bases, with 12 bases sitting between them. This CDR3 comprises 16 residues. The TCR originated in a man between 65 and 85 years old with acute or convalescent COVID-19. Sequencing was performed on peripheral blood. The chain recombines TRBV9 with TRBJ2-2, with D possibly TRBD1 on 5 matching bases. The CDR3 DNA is TGTGCCAGCAGCGCAACAGGCTTCGCGAACACCGGGGAGCTGTTTTTT. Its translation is CASSATGFANTGELFF.